This T cell receptor (beta chain) was sequenced during a study of cytomegalovirus exposure and HLA in healthy donors. General study points: Some public TCRs appeared in many individuals, while most sequences were rare. Reports described diagnosis of cytomegalovirus status by the classifier as highly specific and sensitive. A subsequent analysis found that TCR clusters from the first cohort also tended to co-occur in the 90 to 150 validation repertoires, with about 94% of cluster scores above 0.

Per germline, CDR1 LGHNA and CDR2 YSLEER. CDR3 length equals 18 residues. Trimming left V 0 bases short and J 4 bases short, with 21 bases between. Comment on this clone: Its target is not known.

Produced via immunoSEQ multiplex PCR; TCRdb's table is partial and in-frame only. The sample holds fewer than 200,000 clones, about nine tenths seen once. The genes are TRBV4-3 and TRBJ1-2; D is unclear. The sample consisted of PBMCs. This receptor was taken from a man younger than 45 in good health and CMV-seropositive. CDR3: CASSQDRSTLIPVYGYTF. CDR3 in DNA: TGCGCCAGCAGCCAAGATAGGAGCACCTTAATCCCCGTCTATGGCTACACCTTC.